This passage covers 30 T cell receptor beta chains from one sample sequenced in a study of cytomegalovirus exposure and HLA in healthy donors (dated 2017 in TCRdb). The method was the immunoSEQ multiplex PCR assay. For the multiplex PCR, a mixture combining 60 forward primers for TCR Vbeta segments and 13 reverse primers for TCR Jbeta segments was used. The table comes from immuneACCESS by way of TCRdb, which keeps in-frame sequences with V and J called. Part of the clones is missing from these tables; in studies checked, under half for an unresolved V gene and the rest for unknown reasons. This sample is represented by approximately 82,000 clones; roughly four fifths of them were singletons. Approximately 5.7% of the sample goes to the ten largest clones. Sequences were obtained from PBMCs. These receptors were taken from a woman in her fifties or sixties in good health and CMV-seropositive.

The DNA for the CDR3 is TGTGCCAGCAGCCAAGGGCAGGGGGGCGAAAAACTGTTTTTT. Protein product: CASSQGQGGEKLFF. The rearrangement uses TRBV4-2 and TRBJ1-4; 7 bases line up with TRBD1. Germline V CDR1 and CDR2: LGHNA, YNFKEQ. The trim removed 1 base at V and 8 bases at J, leaving 4 bases unmatched. CDR3 length equals 14 residues.

About this clone: Distinct nucleotide sequences in the sample also encode this CDR3. The chain links TRBV6-5 to TRBJ1-5; D gene unclear. CDR3 length equals 14 residues. Germline V gene sequence: CDR1 MNHEY, CDR2 SVGAGI. The germline V and J ends were trimmed by 5 bases and 4 bases, with 12 bases remaining between them. The CDR3 DNA sequence: TGTGCCAGCAGTCCCCGGGGTAGGAATCAGCCCCAGCATTTT. This translates into CASSPRGRNQPQHF.

The V gene is TRBV7-9, the J gene TRBJ1-2; TRBD1 aligns across 10 bases. The J segment lost 4 bases and the V segment lost 4 bases, leaving 9 bases of the junction unmatched. From germline, CDR1 is SEHNR and CDR2 FQNEAQ (reference sequence). CDR3 length: 16 amino acids. CDR3 nucleotide sequence: TGTGCCAGCAGCTCGGGCACCTGGACAGGGGGCTATGGCTACACCTTC. This gives the protein CASSSGTWTGGYGYTF.

In nucleotides, the CDR3 is TGTGCCAGCAGACTTCTAGCGGGAGGTTACAATGAGCAGTTCTTC. It translates to CASRLLAGGYNEQFF. The chain links TRBV11-1 to TRBJ2-1; 11 positions agree with TRBD2. This CDR3 spans 15 amino acids. CDR1 and CDR2 (germline): SGHAT, FQDESV (reference sequence). Trimming at V came to 6 bases and at J to 4 bases, leaving 5 bases not matched to a gene. The whole variable domain, remainder taken from reference TRBV11-1 and TRBJ2-1, is EAEVAQSPRYKITEKSQAVAFWCDPISGHATLYWYRQILGQGPELLVQFQDESVVDDSQLPKDRFSAERLKGVDSTLKIQPAELGDSAMYLCASRLLAGGYNEQFFGPGTRLTVL.

The CDR3 here is CASSRSGSHEQYF. CDR3 in DNA: TGTGCCAGCAGCCGGAGCGGGAGTCACGAGCAGTACTTC. This chain connects TRBV4-2 to TRBJ2-7; 8 nucleotides agree with TRBD2. The CDR3 covers 13 residues. The ends lost 4 bases at V and 5 bases at J; junction bases unmatched: 4. Germline CDR1 reads LGHNA; CDR2 reads YNFKEQ.

This chain joins TRBV9 and TRBJ2-2, with 7 positions matching TRBD2. The V gene's germline CDR1 is SGDLS and CDR2 YYNGEE. This CDR3 comprises 15 residues. The V segment lost 3 bases and the J segment 7 bases; nucleotides outside the gene matches: 9. The CDR3 bases are TGTGCCAGCAGCGGGGGAGGGAGGGTTGACGGGGAGCTGTTTTTT. Protein: CASSGGGRVDGELFF. Filled out from reference TRBV9 and TRBJ2-2, the complete variable domain reads DSGVTQTPKHLITATGQRVTLRCSPRSGDLSVYWYQQSLDQGLQFLIQYYNGEERAKGNILERFSAQQFPDLHSELNLSSLELGDSALYFCASSGGGRVDGELFFGEGSRLTVL.

The V and J genes are TRBV5-1 and TRBJ2-1, with D unresolved. V lost 0 bases and J 5 bases, leaving 6 bases between the germline ends. CDR1 is SGHRS and CDR2 is YFSETQ in the germline V gene. The CDR3 contains 13 residues. CDR3 coding DNA: TGCGCCAGCAGCTTGGGGCTGAACAATGAGCAGTTCTTC. It codes for CASSLGLNNEQFF.

This clone was picked up a small number of times. The rearrangement uses TRBV5-1 and TRBJ2-3, with 9 bases aligning to TRBD1. J gave up 2 bases and V 4 bases, and 14 bases lay outside the gene matches. The CDR3 has 18 residues. Germline V gene data show CDR1 as SGHRS and CDR2 as YFSETQ. The DNA for the CDR3 is TGCGCCAGCAGCCATACAGGTAACAGGGGGCCGAACACAGATACGCAGTATTTT. It translates to CASSHTGNRGPNTDTQYF.

This clone has only one observation. The V gene is TRBV9, the J gene TRBJ2-2; D is unclear. The CDR3 is made up of 14 amino acids. Trimming pared 0 bases from V and 6 bases from J, leaving 9 bases between. The germline CDR1 and CDR2 sequences are SGDLS and YYNGEE. The CDR3 DNA is TGTGCCAGCAGCGTAGGTGTAGAATCCGGGGAGCTGTTTTTT. It specifies CASSVGVESGELFF.

V gene TRBV27 combines with J gene TRBJ2-3; possibly TRBD1 for D (6 bases). The germline V gene has CDR1 MNHEY and CDR2 SMNVEV (reference sequence). V lost 4 bases and J 3 bases, leaving 14 bases between the germline ends. This CDR3 contains 15 residues. CDR3 loop: CASSSPITGTDTQYF. The CDR3 nucleotides read TGTGCCAGCAGTTCCCCTATTACAGGGACAGATACGCAGTATTTT.

This sequence joins TRBV6-5 and TRBJ2-7; D is perhaps TRBD1 (5 bases). V lost 0 bases and J lost 2, with 14 bases in between. The CDR3 extends over 16 amino acids. Germline V gene lookup returns CDR1 MNHEY and CDR2 SVGAGI. The CDR3 nucleotides are TGTGCCAGCAGTTACTCCCCTACAGGTATTGCCTACGAGCAGTACTTC. Its translation: CASSYSPTGIAYEQYF.

The chain is built from TRBV5-1 and TRBJ1-2; TRBD1 matches at 7 bases. The CDR3 length is 15 residues. Germline CDR1 is SGHRS and CDR2 is YFSETQ. Losses at the gene ends were 0 bases for V and 2 bases for J; bases not matched to a gene: 4. This CDR3 is CASSLETGLNYGYTF. Here the CDR3 DNA reads TGCGCCAGCAGCTTGGAGACAGGGCTCAACTATGGCTACACCTTC.

The rearrangement uses TRBV6-1 and TRBJ1-5; 8 nucleotides align to TRBD1. The V gene's germline CDR1 is MNHNS and CDR2 SASEGT. The CDR3 runs 14 residues. V was pared by 6 bases and J by 3 bases, with 4 bases of the junction left unmatched. The DNA of the CDR3 is TGTGCCAGCAGGGGACAGGCGAACAATCAGCCCCAGCATTTT. Residues: CASRGQANNQPQHF.

The rearrangement uses TRBV2 and TRBJ1-4; 8 bases map to TRBD1. The CDR3 consists of 14 residues. CDR1 SNHLY and CDR2 FYNNEI come from the germline V gene. The J segment lost 6 bases and the V segment lost 5 bases, leaving 5 bases of the junction unmatched. CDR3 in amino acids: CASSSDRGDEKLFF. The CDR3 DNA reads as TGTGCCAGCAGTTCTGACAGGGGTGATGAAAAACTGTTTTTT.

On this clone: One end of the junction does not line up with germline, which may come from a read error. The V call is TRBV6-1, the J call TRBJ1-5; a possible D gene is TRBD1 (5 bases). The CDR3 length is 14 residues. CDR1 is MNHNS, CDR2 SASEGT, per germline. The CDR3 here is CASSEAGGGQPQHF. CDR3 DNA: TGTGCCAGCAGCGAAGCGGGGGGTGGTCAGCCCCAGCATTTT.

This chain links TRBV10-3 with TRBJ2-7; D gene uncertain. Looked up from germline, CDR1 is ENHRY and CDR2 is SYGVKD. There are 14 residues in the CDR3. The V end lost 5 bases, the J end lost 1 base, and 12 bases lay between the germline ends. Written as DNA, the CDR3 is TGTGCCATCAGTAACAGTTTTGTTTCCTACGAGCAGTACTTC. It encodes CAISNSFVSYEQYF.

The chain uses TRBV19 and TRBJ2-4, with 7 bases aligning to TRBD2. Germline CDR1 reads LNHDA; CDR2 reads SQIVND (reference sequence). Trimming removed 4 bases from V and 0 bases from J; junction bases left unmatched: 9. The CDR3 extends over 17 amino acids. The CDR3 DNA is TGTGCCAGTAGTAAGAGCGGGATTAGAAAAGCCAAAAACATTCAGTACTTC. Translation gives CASSKSGIRKAKNIQYF.

This chain links TRBV7-6 with TRBJ2-3; D uncertain. Deletions cut 2 bases from V and 4 bases from J, with 4 bases between. This CDR3 has 12 residues. Germline CDR1 SGHVS, CDR2 FNYEAQ. CDR3 DNA: TGTGCCAGCAGCTTATCCGCAGATACGCAGTATTTT. It yields the protein CASSLSADTQYF. Based on the CDR3 plus reference TRBV7-6 and TRBJ2-3, the full variable domain is GAGVSQSPRYKVTKRGQDVALRCDPISGHVSLYWYRQALGQGPEFLTYFNYEAQQDKSGLPNDRFSAERPEGSISTLTIQRTEQRDSAMYRCASSLSADTQYFGPGTRLTVL.

This clone was recorded once. The V gene is TRBV5-4, the J gene TRBJ2-7, with 8 bases identical to TRBD2. The germline gives CDR1 SGHNT, CDR2 YYREEE (reference sequence). This CDR3 is built from 13 residues. Germline trimming cut 4 bases from V and 4 bases from J; bases unmatched to any gene: 4. The CDR3 DNA follows: TGTGCCAGCAGCAGCGGGAGCGAGTACGAGCAGTACTTC. As protein: CASSSGSEYEQYF.

In DNA form, the CDR3 reads TGTGCCAGCAGTACCGGGACAGGGTCCTACGAGCAGTACTTC. Residues: CASSTGTGSYEQYF. This sequence joins TRBV6-1 and TRBJ2-7; 9 nucleotides line up with TRBD1. In germline, CDR1 is MNHNS, CDR2 SASEGT. The CDR3 runs 14 residues. The V gene end was trimmed by 5 bases and the J gene end by 1 base; junction bases not matched to a gene: 3.

This clone has a handful of counts. The J gene is TRBJ2-7, the V gene TRBV6-1, with 7 positions matching TRBD2. The CDR3 loop spans 15 amino acids. Germline values: CDR1 MNHNS, CDR2 SASEGT. J was trimmed by 1 base and V by 3 bases; bases with no gene match: 6. Written as DNA, the CDR3 is TGTGCCAGCAGTGAGGACCTAGCGGCATCCTACGAGCAGTACTTC. Translation gives CASSEDLAASYEQYF.

As DNA, the CDR3 is TGCGCCAGCAGACCGGGACAGGTAGCGGAAAAACTGTTTTTT. This gives the protein CASRPGQVAEKLFF. The genes are TRBV5-1 and TRBJ1-4; 8 positions match TRBD1. CDR1 is SGHRS, CDR2 YFSETQ, per germline. This CDR3 comprises 14 residues. J lost 8 bases, V lost 5 bases, and 8 bases had no gene match. The variable domain in full, completed from reference TRBV5-1 and TRBJ1-4, reads KAGVTQTPRYLIKTRGQQVTLSCSPISGHRSVSWYQQTPGQGLQFLFEYFSETQRNKGNFPGRFSGRQFSNSRSEMNVSTLELGDSALYLCASRPGQVAEKLFFGSGTQLSVL.

The J gene is TRBJ1-2, the V gene TRBV2, with 8 bases lining up with TRBD1. V lost 2 bases and J lost 0; bases outside the gene matches: 2. CDR3 size: 15 residues. Germline V lookup: CDR1 SNHLY, CDR2 FYNNEI. The DNA for the CDR3 is TGTGCCAGCAGTGAACGGGGACAGGCTAACTATGGCTACACCTTC. This encodes CASSERGQANYGYTF.

In DNA form, the CDR3 reads TGTGCCAGCAGGAGGACTAGCGGGATCAGTCTTAGCGGGGAGCTGTTTTTT. It codes for CASRRTSGISLSGELFF. The J gene is TRBJ2-2, the V gene TRBV2; 12 bases fit TRBD2. The germline V gene has CDR1 SNHLY and CDR2 FYNNEI. The V segment lost 6 bases and the J segment 7 bases; nucleotides outside the gene matches: 12. The CDR3 covers 17 residues.

The chain couples TRBV6-5 to TRBJ2-5, with TRBD2 matching 7 bases. The J call is doubtful: the DNA matches TRBJ2-7 better. From germline, CDR1 is MNHEY and CDR2 SVGAGI. There are 16 residues in the CDR3. The CDR3 sequence is CASSYPPSGIRYEQYF. As DNA, the CDR3 is TGTGCCAGCAGTTACCCCCCTAGCGGCATTCGCTACGAGCAGTACTTC.

V usage is TRBV7-9 and J usage is TRBJ1-5; a weak D match, TRBD1 (5 bases). The germline gives CDR1 SEHNR, CDR2 FQNEAQ (reference sequence). Trimming pared 4 bases from V and 0 bases from J, leaving 10 bases between. CDR3 length: 15 amino acids. CDR3 region: CASSSGLHSNQPQHF. The CDR3 DNA reads as TGTGCCAGCAGCTCGGGACTGCATAGCAATCAGCCCCAGCATTTT.

This clone was counted a few times. The gene calls are TRBV7-9 and TRBJ1-1, with no clear D. Trimming pared 5 bases from V and 4 bases from J, leaving 17 bases between. Per germline, CDR1 SEHNR and CDR2 FQNEAQ (reference sequence). The CDR3 is 15 amino acids. The CDR3, as DNA: TGTGCCAGCAGCACGACGGCTTCGGCGGGCACTGAAGCTTTCTTT. Translating it yields CASSTTASAGTEAFF.

This clone was picked up one time. This chain connects TRBV10-2 to TRBJ2-7; D may be TRBD2 (5 bases). CDR3 length: 12 amino acids. Germline lookup yields CDR1 WSHSY and CDR2 SAAADI. The V and J ends lost 4 bases and 3 bases respectively, with 7 bases between them. The CDR3 region is CASSVTSYEQYF. CDR3 sequence (DNA): TGCGCCAGCAGTGTAACTAGCTACGAGCAGTACTTC.

The gene calls are TRBV30 and TRBJ1-5; 9 bases agree with TRBD1. Germline V gene lookup returns CDR1 GTSNPN and CDR2 SVGIG (reference sequence). The length of the CDR3 is 15 residues. V was clipped by 2 bases and J by 4 bases; unmatched bases: 6. The CDR3 sequence: CAWSRQGGENQPQHF. As DNA, the CDR3 is TGTGCCTGGAGTCGACAGGGGGGCGAGAATCAGCCCCAGCATTTT.

As to this clone: At one end, the junction sequence differs from germline, possibly due to a read error. The V and J genes are TRBV7-7 and TRBJ2-3; TRBD2 matches at 14 bases. This CDR3 has 15 residues. Germline loops: CDR1 SSHAT, CDR2 FNYEAQ (reference sequence). CDR3 residues: CASSPGLAGGDTQYF. The DNA for the CDR3 is TGTGCTAGCAGCCCCGGACTAGCGGGAGGAGATACGCAGTATTTT.